This T cell receptor beta chain comes out of a study of neurological immune-mediated disorders. Study at large: The approximately 34 multiple sclerosis patients comprised around 30 relapsing-remitting and 3 secondary progressive cases. The study, taken as a whole, reports: One related-CDR3 cluster, found by phylogenetic grouping, held repertoires of 18 of 34 multiple sclerosis patients and is a possible signature.

This clonotype was observed many times. Antigen unknown. The making of cDNA relied on 5'RACE with 10-nucleotide random UMIs. MiXCR, run by TCRdb on the 5' RACE reads, gives a single entry per CDR3 protein. The sample yields tens of thousands of distinct CDR3 sequences, about 5.5% seen once. Sequencing was carried out using PBMCs. This sequence originates from a woman aged 25 to 39 with multiple sclerosis.

CDR3 sequence reads: CASSYPGQGYNEQFF. CDR3 DNA sequence: TGTGCCAGCAGCTACCCGGGACAGGGATACAATGAGCAGTTCTTC. This chain links TRBV3-1 with TRBJ2-1; 9 bases agree with TRBD1. CDR1 and CDR2 from the germline V gene are LGHDT and YNNKEL (reference sequence). Trimming took 5 bases from V and 4 from J; bases not matched to a gene: 6. CDR3 length: 15 amino acids.